A selection of T cell receptor beta chains follows, all from one sample in a study of immune heterogeneity within non-small cell lung tumors. TCRdb analysed the multiplex PCR reads with MiXCR anew, one entry per CDR3 protein. This sample has a few thousand distinct CDR3 sequences, with around 45% found just once. Sequenced: lung tumor tissue. These receptors were taken from a woman between 55 and 75 years old with non-small cell lung cancer. Each CDR3 is given with its conserved first and last residue. The D gene is left open where the match is weak. Clone size is given for some rows only: seen once, a few or many times, or a class if the clone is expanded.

v_gene: TRBV28
d_gene: TRBD1
abundance: few
j_gene: TRBJ1-5
CDR3aa: CASRPAGTGHSNQPQHF
CDR3nt: TGTGCCAGCAGGCCTGCCGGGACAGGACATAGCAATCAGCCCCAGCATTTT

v_gene: TRBV28
d_gene: NA
abundance: few
j_gene: TRBJ2-7
CDR3aa: CASLQSEGLRYEQYF
CDR3nt: TGTGCCTCTCTCCAGAGCGAGGGGCTAAGATACGAGCAGTACTTC

v_gene: TRBV14
d_gene: NA
abundance: NA
j_gene: TRBJ2-7
CDR3aa: CASSQNRDGEQYF
CDR3nt: TGTGCCAGCAGCCAAAACAGGGATGGAGAGCAGTACTTC

v_gene: TRBV28
d_gene: NA
abundance: few
j_gene: TRBJ2-2
CDR3aa: CASSLTGELFF
CDR3nt: TGTGCCAGCAGCCTGACCGGGGAGCTGTTTTTT

v_gene: TRBV3-1
d_gene: TRBD2
abundance: NA
j_gene: TRBJ2-3
CDR3aa: CASSQDPRLAGDGDTQYF
CDR3nt: TGTGCCAGCAGCCAAGATCCTCGACTAGCGGGAGATGGAGATACGCAGTATTTT

v_gene: TRBV27
d_gene: NA
abundance: NA
j_gene: TRBJ1-4
CDR3aa: CASSLFWNSNEKLFF
CDR3nt: TGTGCCAGCAGCCTCTTTTGGAACTCTAATGAAAAACTGTTTTTT

v_gene: TRBV5-1
d_gene: TRBD2
abundance: NA
j_gene: TRBJ2-7
CDR3aa: CASSLESGTSGRALYEQYF
CDR3nt: TGCGCCAGCAGCTTGGAATCGGGGACTAGCGGGAGGGCCCTCTACGAGCAGTACTTC

v_gene: TRBV28
d_gene: NA
abundance: few
j_gene: TRBJ1-5
CDR3aa: CASSSPDYDQPQHF
CDR3nt: TGTGCCAGCAGTTCGCCAGACTACGATCAGCCCCAGCATTTT

v_gene: TRBV6-2/TRBV6-3
d_gene: NA
abundance: few
j_gene: TRBJ2-7
CDR3aa: CASRPLRLDILYEQYF
CDR3nt: TGTGCCAGCAGACCCCTTCGACTCGACATCCTCTACGAGCAGTACTTC

v_gene: TRBV20-1
d_gene: NA
abundance: NA
j_gene: TRBJ2-3
CDR3aa: CSARGYRVLLADTQYF
CDR3nt: TGCAGTGCTAGAGGTTACAGGGTGTTGTTAGCAGATACGCAGTATTTT